This T cell receptor (beta chain) was obtained from a study of CXCR3-negative and CXCR3-positive naive CD8 T cells. Whole-study results and caveats: More hydrophobic TRB CDR3s were found in CXCR3-positive naive cells than in CXCR3-negative naive cells.

The TRB cDNA libraries were prepared by 5' RACE with UMI labels. Following a re-call of the 5' RACE reads, TCRdb has one entry per CDR3 protein and lacks DNA. This sample's table has about 62,000 distinct CDR3 sequences. The CDR3 is 14 amino acids. From germline, CDR1 is DFQATT and CDR2 SNEGSKA (reference sequence). With respect to this clonotype: Its antigen is unknown.

Using triplicate sorts, approximately 300,000 cells were collected each time from every CD8+ T cell subset. Sequencing was done on a sample of naive CXCR3- CD8+ T cells from blood. Regarding subset: CD45RO-CCR7+CD27+CD95- naive CD8+ T cells lacking CXCR3 (TNR3-). The sequence derives from a human donor in good health. Some clones in this sample may be carry-over from other donors' samples. The J gene is TRBJ1-5, the V gene TRBV20-1. The CDR3 region is CSATHAGDSQPQHF.